What follows are 2 T cell receptor beta chains derived from one specimen sequenced in a study of T cell clusters in autoimmune cytopenias. Multiplex touch-down PCR amplified TRB using TRB-A and TRB-B pools in one tube. TCRdb reworked the multiplex PCR reads into one entry per CDR3 protein, no DNA. Recorded for this sample: 560 or so distinct CDR3 sequences. TRB was amplified from approximately 250 ng of peripheral blood genomic DNA per sample. Material for sequencing was peripheral blood. All receptors come from a human donor with an autoimmune cytopenia or autoimmune hepatitis (not recorded which).

CDR3 residues: CASSVQGMDGYTF. The V call is TRBV2, the J call TRBJ1-2; the D gene TCRdb calls, TRBD1, cannot be checked with no DNA. The CDR3 runs to 13 residues. The germline V gene encodes CDR1 SNHLY and CDR2 FYNNEI.

This clonotype is labeled medium-sized based on frequency. V and J are TRBV24-1 and TRBJ1-5; no DNA is available, so the TRBD1 call from TCRdb remains unchecked. This CDR3 region has 14 residues. Germline lookup yields CDR1 KGHDR and CDR2 SFDVKD. CDR3 loop: CATSDRTGNQPQHF.